The 8 T cell receptor beta chains below come from one sample, sequenced in a study of blood T cell repertoires in COVID-19. Profiling relied on immunoSEQ multiplex PCR, and the TCRdb table lists in-frame clones only, not all of them. The sample holds approximately 73,000 clones, 81% seen once. Material for sequencing was peripheral blood. The receptors were gathered from a woman in her 70s with acute or convalescent COVID-19.

The rearrangement links TRBV6-6 to TRBJ1-5, with D hard to call. V lost 4 bases and J lost 1, with 5 bases in between. CDR3 length equals 13 residues. Germline CDR1 MNHNY, CDR2 SVGAGI (reference sequence). CDR3 nucleotide sequence: TGTGCCAGCAGTTTAGAGAGCAATCAGCCCCAGCATTTT. Translated, it gives CASSLESNQPQHF.

This clone has just one count. This chain links TRBV6-5 with TRBJ2-2; 9 nucleotides align to TRBD2. Germline assignment: CDR1 MNHEY and CDR2 SVGAGI. After removal of 4 bases from V and 0 bases from J, the junction contained 0 bases not matched to a gene. CDR3 size: 15 residues. DNA for the CDR3: TGTGCCAGCAGTTTAGCGGGAGCGAACACCGGGGAGCTGTTTTTT. It encodes CASSLAGANTGELFF.

The chain joins TRBV6-4 to TRBJ2-2; TRBD1 agrees at 7 bases. Germline V lookup: CDR1 MRHNA, CDR2 SNTAGT. With V trimmed by 2 bases and J by 4 bases, 4 bases remained unmatched. The CDR3 has 15 amino acids. The DNA of the CDR3 is TGTGCCAGCAGTGACAGGGGGCTGGGCACCGGGGAGCTGTTTTTT. Translating it yields CASSDRGLGTGELFF.

This rearrangement joins TRBV7-2 to TRBJ2-2; possible D gene TRBD2, 6 bases. CDR1 SGHTA and CDR2 FQGNSA come from the germline V gene. Trimming shortened V by 2 bases and J by 4 bases, and 14 bases separated the two germline ends. The CDR3 totals 16 residues. CDR3 residues: CASSLIFGSGTGELFF. For the CDR3, the DNA is TGTGCCAGCAGCTTAATCTTCGGGAGTGGCACCGGGGAGCTGTTTTTT.

The CDR3 spells CASSQVARNTEAFF. The CDR3 bases are TGTGCCAGCAGCCAAGTAGCTAGGAACACTGAAGCTTTCTTT. The J gene is TRBJ1-1, the V gene TRBV3-1 (or the pseudogene TRBV3-2); D remains unclear. CDR1 is LGHDT and CDR2 is YNNKEL in the germline V gene (reference sequence). Trimming cost V 1 base and J 1 base, with 7 bases left between them. CDR3 length equals 14 residues.

This chain uses TRBV11-2 with TRBJ2-3; TRBD2 agrees at 9 bases. J lost 0 bases, V lost 4 bases, and 5 bases had no gene match. The CDR3 sequence is 16 residues long. CDR1 SGHAT and CDR2 FQNNGV come from the germline V gene. Here the CDR3 reads CASSSSLAGSTDTQYF. CDR3 DNA: TGTGCCAGCAGCTCGTCGCTAGCGGGGAGCACAGATACGCAGTATTTT.

This chain uses TRBV19 with TRBJ1-2; no definite D call. Between the trimmed V and J ends, which lost 7 bases and 6 bases, there was a span of 18 bases. This CDR3 has 14 residues. In germline, CDR1 is LNHDA, CDR2 SQIVND (reference sequence). CDR3 sequence (DNA): TGTGCCAGTATTCTACGATCAAAACCGGATGGCTACACCTTC. Protein product: CASILRSKPDGYTF.

V is TRBV20-1 and J is TRBJ2-3; possible D gene TRBD2, 5 bases. The CDR3 has 13 residues. Germline CDR1 DFQATT, CDR2 SNEGSKA (reference sequence). V dropped 3 bases and J dropped 1 base, with 8 bases sitting between them. The CDR3 reads CSASLRGTDTQYF. CDR3 nucleotide sequence: TGCAGTGCTAGTCTGCGGGGCACAGATACGCAGTATTTT.